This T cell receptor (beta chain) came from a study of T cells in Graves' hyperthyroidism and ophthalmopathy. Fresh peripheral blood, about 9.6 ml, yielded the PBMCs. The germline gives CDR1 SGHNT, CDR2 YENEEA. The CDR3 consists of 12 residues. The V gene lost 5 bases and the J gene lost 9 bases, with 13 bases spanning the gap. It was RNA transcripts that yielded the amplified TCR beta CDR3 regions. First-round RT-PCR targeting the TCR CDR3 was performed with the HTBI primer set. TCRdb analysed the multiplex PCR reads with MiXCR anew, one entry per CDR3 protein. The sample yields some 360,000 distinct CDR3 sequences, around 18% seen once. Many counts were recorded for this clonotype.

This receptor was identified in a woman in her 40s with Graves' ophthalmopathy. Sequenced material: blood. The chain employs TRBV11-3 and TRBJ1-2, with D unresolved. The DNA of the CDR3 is TGTGCCAGCAGCGCCGGCGGCAAGAGCTACACCTTC. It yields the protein CASSAGGKSYTF.